Listed here are 5 T cell receptor beta chains from one sample, sequenced in a study of T cells in Graves' hyperthyroidism and ophthalmopathy. TCR beta CDR3 regions were amplified from RNA. Initially, a first-round RT-PCR of the TCR CDR3 employed the HTBI primer set. TCRdb re-called the multiplex PCR reads through MiXCR, storing one row per CDR3 protein. The table includes about 250,000 distinct CDR3 sequences, about 20% detected once. Sequenced: blood. All receptors derive from a man aged 30-40 years with Graves' ophthalmopathy.

This clonotype has only a few counts. The rearrangement links TRBV5-1 to TRBJ2-6; D uncertain. Per the germline V gene, CDR1 is SGHRS and CDR2 is YFSETQ. V lost 4 bases, J lost 0 bases, and 11 bases lay in between. The CDR3 has 16 residues. This CDR3 reads CASSLILSSGANVLTF. The CDR3 DNA follows: TGCGCCAGCAGCCTCATACTGAGCTCTGGGGCCAACGTCCTGACTTTC.

This clonotype was counted many times. The chain carries TRBV28 and TRBJ2-5; D is ambiguous. V was cut by 4 bases and J by 8 bases, with 20 bases left in between. The CDR3 loop spans 15 amino acids. Germline V lookup: CDR1 MDHEN, CDR2 SYDVKM. The CDR3 nucleotides are TGTGCCAGCAGTTCCCCGGGCCCCAAGAGAACTACCCAGTACTTC. It translates to CASSSPGPKRTTQYF.

This clonotype was counted a few times. The chain links TRBV19 to TRBJ2-1; tentatively, D is TRBD1 or TRBD2 (5 bases each). The ends were cut back, 4 bases at V and 4 bases at J, with 14 bases in the middle. Germline V lookup: CDR1 LNHDA, CDR2 SQIVND (reference sequence). This CDR3 has 15 amino acids. This chain's CDR3 is CASSTWGGYYNEQFF. CDR3 sequence (DNA): TGTGCCAGTAGTACATGGGGCGGGTATTACAATGAGCAGTTCTTC.

The gene calls are TRBV13 and TRBJ2-5; D call uncertain. Looked up from germline, CDR1 is PRHDT and CDR2 is FYEKMQ (reference sequence). This CDR3 is 16 amino acids long. Trimming pared 2 bases from V and 2 bases from J, leaving 15 bases between. The CDR3 DNA reads TGTGCCAGCAGCTTAAAGGTGGGCGGCATACAAGAGACCCAGTACTTC. This encodes CASSLKVGGIQETQYF.

The V and J genes are TRBV6-1 and TRBJ2-1; D unclear. This CDR3 contains 14 residues. V was trimmed by 10 bases and J by 4 bases, leaving 17 bases between them. Per germline, CDR1 MNHNS and CDR2 SASEGT. CDR3 nucleotide sequence: TGTGCCACTCATGACACTCAAGATTACAATGAGCAGTTCTTC. Protein sequence: CATHDTQDYNEQFF.